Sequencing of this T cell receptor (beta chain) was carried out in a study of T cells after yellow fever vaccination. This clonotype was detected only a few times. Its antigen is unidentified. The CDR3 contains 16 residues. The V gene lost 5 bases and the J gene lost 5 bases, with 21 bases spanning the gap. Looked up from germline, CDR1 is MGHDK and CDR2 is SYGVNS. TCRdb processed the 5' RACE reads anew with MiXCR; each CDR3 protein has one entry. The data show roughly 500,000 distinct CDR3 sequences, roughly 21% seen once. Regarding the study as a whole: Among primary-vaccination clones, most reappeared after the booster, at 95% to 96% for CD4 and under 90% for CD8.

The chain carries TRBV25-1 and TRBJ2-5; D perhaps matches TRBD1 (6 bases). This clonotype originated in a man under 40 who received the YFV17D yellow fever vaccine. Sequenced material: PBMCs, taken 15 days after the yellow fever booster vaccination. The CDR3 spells CASSRRQEDNRETQYF. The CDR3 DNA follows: TGTGCCAGCAGTAGGAGACAGGAAGACAACAGGGAGACCCAGTACTTC.